This T cell receptor (beta chain) was sequenced in a study of blood T cell repertoires in COVID-19. For the study at large: COVID-19 samples, acute and convalescent, were from the United States, Italy and Spain.

Sequencing used immunoSEQ multiplex PCR; TCRdb keeps in-frame clones, though not all of them. Here the sample spans 120,000 to 150,000 clones, around 81% being singletons. Study members were between roughly 18 and 100 years old and lived in 25 or so US regions. Clinical history reported by participants formed the basis on which cohorts were assigned. V shed 1 base, J shed 5 bases, and the junction held 7 bases outside the gene matches. Germline V lookup: CDR1 LGHDT, CDR2 YNNKEL (reference sequence). This CDR3 spans 15 amino acids. The sequenced material came from PBMCs or T cells enriched from blood (not recorded which). The TCR sequence derives from a woman in her 40s who had recovered from COVID-19. V is TRBV3-1 (or the pseudogene TRBV3-2) and J is TRBJ1-1; TRBD1 matches 7 bases. The chain's CDR3 is CASSQAATGRTEAFF. CDR3 bases: TGTGCCAGCAGCCAAGCCGCGACAGGGAGGACTGAAGCTTTCTTT.